Listed here are 26 T cell receptor beta chains from one sample, sequenced in a study of vaccination and CD4 T cells after COVID-19. TCRdb itself ran the PCR reads through MiXCR, one entry per CDR3 protein. The sample gives about 19,000 distinct CDR3 sequences, 60% of which show up once; around 1.1% is in the top ten. The material was CD4+ T cells from blood, obtained after SARS-CoV-2 vaccination. Receptors originate from a human donor who had recovered from COVID-19.

The rearrangement uses TRBV29-1 and TRBJ1-1; D may be TRBD1 (5 bases). The CDR3 runs to 14 residues. Between the trimmed V and J ends, which lost 7 bases and 5 bases, there was a span of 20 bases. Looked up from germline, CDR1 is SQVTM and CDR2 is ANQGSEA. The CDR3 coding sequence is TGCAGCGCCTCCGCGGGGGGTGATGGGACTGAAGCTTTCTTT. This translates into CSASAGGDGTEAFF.

The table lists this clonotype with a count of one. The chain has TRBV12-3 or TRBV12-4 and TRBJ2-3, with D perhaps given as TRBD1 or TRBD2 (6 bases each). This CDR3 has 16 residues. V shed 6 bases and J shed 1 base, with 17 bases lying between them. The CDR3 spells CASRAQGGGGTDTQYF. In DNA form, the CDR3 reads TGTGCCAGCAGGGCACAGGGCGGCGGGGGCACAGATACGCAGTATTTT.

The rearrangement links TRBV7-6 to TRBJ2-3, with TRBD2 identical over 8 bases. With V trimmed by 3 bases and J by 0 bases, 14 bases remained unmatched. The CDR3 has 19 residues. Germline V lookup: CDR1 SGHVS, CDR2 FNYEAQ. Here the CDR3 DNA reads TGTGCCAGCAGCTTCGGGGGGGCGGGAGACCTTCTTAGCACAGATACGCAGTATTTT. Its protein is CASSFGGAGDLLSTDTQYF.

The V gene is TRBV18, the J gene TRBJ2-2; D remains ambiguous. Trimming removed 3 bases at V and 1 base at J, with 6 bases between. From germline, CDR1 is KGHSH and CDR2 LQKENI. The CDR3 sequence is 14 residues long. In DNA form, the CDR3 reads TGTGCCAGCTCACCGAGGCAGAACACCGGGGAGCTGTTTTTT. Translation: CASSPRQNTGELFF.

This chain joins TRBV12-3 or TRBV12-4 and TRBJ1-5; D call uncertain. V was clipped by 2 bases and J by 4 bases, with 15 bases between them. CDR3 length equals 16 residues. CDR3: CASSLMSGTVNQPQHF. The DNA of the CDR3 is TGTGCCAGCAGTTTAATGTCTGGCACAGTGAATCAGCCCCAGCATTTT.

The genes are TRBV20-1 and TRBJ2-1, with D unresolved. CDR1 is DFQATT, CDR2 SNEGSKA, per germline (reference sequence). V shed 3 bases and J shed 0 bases, with 9 bases lying between them. The CDR3 length is 14 residues. The CDR3 spells CSASETSSYNEQFF. The DNA for the CDR3 is TGCAGTGCTAGCGAGACGAGCTCCTACAATGAGCAGTTCTTC.

V gene TRBV7-8 combines with J gene TRBJ2-5, with TRBD2 identical over 10 bases. The V gene's germline CDR1 is SGHVS and CDR2 FQNEAQ. The CDR3 spans 14 residues. After removal of 5 bases from V and 5 bases from J, the junction contained 5 bases not matched to a gene. The CDR3 is CASSMPAGGETQYF. The CDR3 DNA is TGTGCCAGCAGCATGCCAGCGGGAGGGGAGACCCAGTACTTC.

The V call is TRBV11-2, the J call TRBJ2-5; a weak D match, TRBD1 (6 bases). The CDR3 spans 15 residues. Trimming took off 5 bases at V and 9 bases at J, with 22 bases between the two ends. Germline V gene sequence: CDR1 SGHAT, CDR2 FQNNGV. In DNA, the CDR3 is TGTGCCAGCAGCCCAGCCACGTCAGGGGATTCGGCCCAGTACTTC. This gives the protein CASSPATSGDSAQYF.

A word on this clonotype: The junction does not match germline at one end; this may be a read error. The rearrangement uses TRBV2 and TRBJ1-1, with 9 nucleotides matching TRBD1. In germline, CDR1 is SNHLY, CDR2 FYNNEI. This CDR3 has 14 residues. CDR3 amino acids: CASRKGTGNTEAFF. The DNA of the CDR3 is TGTGCCAGCAGGAAAGGGACAGGGAACACCGAAGCTTTCTTT.

The gene calls are TRBV20-1 and TRBJ1-1; no reliable D call. The germline V gene has CDR1 DFQATT and CDR2 SNEGSKA (reference sequence). V lost 4 bases, J lost 3 bases, and 6 bases lay in between. The CDR3 contains 11 residues. Here the CDR3 reads CSATVHTEAFF. CDR3 DNA sequence: TGCAGTGCTACAGTCCACACTGAAGCTTTCTTT.

The chain links TRBV12-3 or TRBV12-4 to TRBJ1-1, with D tentatively TRBD1 (5 bases). The CDR3 is made up of 14 amino acids. The ends were cut back, 3 bases at V and 1 base at J, with 9 bases in the middle. CDR3 coding DNA: TGTGCCAGCAGTTTGGGGGGGAAGAACACTGAAGCTTTCTTT. Its protein is CASSLGGKNTEAFF.

This chain connects TRBV6-1 to TRBJ2-3; 7 positions agree with TRBD2. CDR3 length: 15 amino acids. V trimming: 2 bases; J trimming: 2 bases; junction bases outside the gene matches: 4. Germline V CDR1 and CDR2: MNHNS, SASEGT. CDR3: CASSELGGDTDTQYF. DNA of the CDR3: TGTGCCAGCAGTGAACTTGGGGGGGACACAGATACGCAGTATTTT.

By share, this clonotype counts as medium-sized. CDR3 sequence (DNA): TGTGCCACCAGCCCTCGACTAGTTCTTGATACGCAGTATTTT. The encoded protein is CATSPRLVLDTQYF. This chain links TRBV15 with TRBJ2-3, with a weak D call TRBD2 (6 bases). This CDR3 contains 14 residues. V lost 5 bases, J lost 6 bases, and 15 bases lay in between. Per the germline V gene, CDR1 is LNHNV and CDR2 is YYDKDF (reference sequence).

This chain connects TRBV10-3 to TRBJ1-5; no firm D call. Trimming removed 0 bases at V and 5 bases at J, with 11 bases between. The CDR3 has 15 amino acids. CDR1 is ENHRY and CDR2 is SYGVKD in the germline V gene. CDR3 sequence: CAISESTGQDQPQHF. CDR3 DNA: TGTGCCATCAGTGAGTCGACGGGCCAAGATCAGCCCCAGCATTTT.

This chain connects TRBV23-1 to TRBJ1-1, with TRBD1 as a possible D gene (5 bases). TRBV23-1 qualifies as an ORF whose function is uncertain. V was pared by 1 base and J by 3 bases, with 12 bases between. The CDR3 extends over 15 amino acids. Here the CDR3 reads CASSQFAGQDTEAFF. The CDR3 region has the DNA TGCGCCAGCAGTCAATTCGCAGGGCAGGACACTGAAGCTTTCTTT.

The chain links TRBV19 to TRBJ2-3; 7 positions agree with TRBD2. The CDR3 spans 16 residues. Per germline, CDR1 LNHDA and CDR2 SQIVND (reference sequence). V trimming: 5 bases; J trimming: 1 base; junction bases outside the gene matches: 9. CDR3 region: CASSLSWGLRTDTQYF. CDR3 coding DNA: TGTGCCAGTAGTCTCTCCTGGGGACTACGCACAGATACGCAGTATTTT.

This clonotype was detected a few times. V is TRBV24-1 and J is TRBJ2-5, with D unclear. V lost 3 bases, J lost 4 bases, and 17 bases lay in between. Germline V lookup: CDR1 KGHDR, CDR2 SFDVKD. The CDR3 consists of 16 residues. The CDR3 bases are TGTGCCACCAGTGATCCGGGCCAAGTCGGGCGAGAGACCCAGTACTTC. Its translation is CATSDPGQVGRETQYF.

The chain recombines TRBV19 with TRBJ2-2; weak D call: TRBD2 (6 bases). Germline-derived CDR1 and CDR2 are LNHDA and SQIVND (reference sequence). The CDR3 is 17 residues long. V gave up 6 bases and J gave up 5 bases, with 22 bases separating them. The CDR3 region is CASSPSSGTGGTGELFF. CDR3 nucleotide sequence: TGTGCCAGTAGCCCATCTTCGGGGACTGGCGGGACCGGGGAGCTGTTTTTT.

The sample holds a few counts of this clonotype. The chain has TRBV7-2 and TRBJ2-5; 9 nucleotides agree with TRBD1. Germline loops: CDR1 SGHTA, CDR2 FQGNSA. There are 15 residues in the CDR3. V was clipped by 4 bases and J by 2 bases; unmatched bases: 5. CDR3 nucleotide sequence: TGTGCCAGCAGCTGGACAGGGGTGGCTCAAGAGACCCAGTACTTC. It encodes CASSWTGVAQETQYF. Supplemented by reference TRBV7-2 and TRBJ2-5, the full variable domain reads GAGVSQSPSNKVTEKGKDVELRCDPISGHTALYWYRQSLGQGLEFLIYFQGNSAPDKSGLPSDRFSAERTGGSVSTLTIQRTQQEDSAVYLCASSWTGVAQETQYFGPGTRLLVL.

V usage is TRBV7-8 and J usage is TRBJ1-3; D may be TRBD1 (5 bases). V lost 2 bases to trimming and J lost 2 bases, with 10 bases between them. The CDR3 totals 15 residues. The germline V gene has CDR1 SGHVS and CDR2 FQNEAQ. The CDR3 region is CASSLSVGAGNTIYF. The CDR3, as DNA: TGTGCCAGCAGCTTAAGCGTAGGGGCTGGAAACACCATATATTTT.

The chain carries TRBV11-2 and TRBJ1-3, with D perhaps matching TRBD1 (6 bases). The CDR3 runs to 16 residues. Trimming took off 5 bases at V and 0 bases at J, with 14 bases between the two ends. Germline loops: CDR1 SGHAT, CDR2 FQNNGV. The CDR3 DNA reads as TGTGCCAGCAGCCCGTCACAGGGACACTCTGGAAACACCATATATTTT. Protein: CASSPSQGHSGNTIYF. Full variable domain (outside the CDR3, taken from reference TRBV11-2 and TRBJ1-3): EAGVAQSPRYKIIEKRQSVAFWCNPISGHATLYWYQQILGQGPKLLIQFQNNGVVDDSQLPKDRFSAERLKGVDSTLKIQPAKLEDSAVYLCASSPSQGHSGNTIYFGEGSWLTVV.

This chain uses TRBV5-4 with TRBJ2-1; D not certain. CDR3 length: 13 amino acids. V was trimmed by 6 bases and J by 4 bases, leaving 11 bases between them. Germline assignment: CDR1 SGHNT and CDR2 YYREEE (reference sequence). CDR3 loop: CASKLTLYNEQFF. The CDR3, as DNA: TGTGCCAGCAAACTGACTCTTTACAATGAGCAGTTCTTC.

This chain joins TRBV28 and TRBJ2-5; tentatively, D is TRBD1 (5 bases). The germline CDR1 and CDR2 sequences are MDHEN and SYDVKM. V lost 6 bases, J lost 6 bases, and 14 bases lay in between. CDR3 length: 13 amino acids. CDR3 sequence (DNA): TGTGCCAGCAGCTCTGGGGCGACGAAGACCCAGTACTTC. As protein: CASSSGATKTQYF.

This chain connects TRBV12-3 or TRBV12-4 to TRBJ2-6; 8 bases align to TRBD1. V dropped 1 base and J dropped 0; count of bases not matched to a gene: 2. This CDR3 region has 17 residues. CDR3 in DNA: TGTGCCAGCAGTTTAGGGGACAGGAGCTCTGGGGCCAACGTCCTGACTTTC. It translates to CASSLGDRSSGANVLTF.

V gene TRBV4-3 combines with J gene TRBJ2-7, with D unresolved. The CDR3 consists of 14 residues. Trimming pared 0 bases from V and 0 bases from J, leaving 6 bases between. Germline V gives CDR1 LGHNA, CDR2 YSLEER. CDR3 bases: TGCGCCAGCAGCCAAGATGCCGTCTCCTACGAGCAGTACTTC. This encodes CASSQDAVSYEQYF.

The V gene is TRBV27, the J gene TRBJ2-3, with 7 bases lining up with TRBD1. This CDR3 contains 15 residues. The V gene end was trimmed by 5 bases and the J gene end by 1 base; junction bases not matched to a gene: 6. Germline loops: CDR1 MNHEY, CDR2 SMNVEV (reference sequence). CDR3 DNA: TGTGCCAGCAGTCTGGTAGGGACAGGCACAGATACGCAGTATTTT. Its protein product is CASSLVGTGTDTQYF.